The clone carrying this T cell receptor (beta chain) was picked up one time. The V end was cut by 4 bases, the J end by 2 bases, with 7 bases between. This CDR3 region has 13 residues. CDR1 and CDR2 from the germline V gene are ENHRY and SYGVKD. The sample originates from a study of blood T cell repertoires in COVID-19. Sequencing used immunoSEQ multiplex PCR; TCRdb keeps in-frame clones, though not all of them. Of 200,000 to 300,000 clones listed, roughly 86% are singletons. The source is a man in his forties who had recovered from COVID-19. Sequenced material: peripheral blood. The chain uses TRBV10-3 and TRBJ2-3; D might be TRBD2 (5 bases). DNA for the CDR3: TGTGCCATCAGTGGGACTTTCACAGATACGCAGTATTTT. It codes for CAISGTFTDTQYF.